This passage covers 27 T cell receptor beta chains from one sample sequenced in a study of blood T cell repertoires in COVID-19. Some clones are missing from TCRdb's copy, which holds only in-frame ones; the method was immunoSEQ multiplex PCR. The table includes some 350,000 clones, about nine tenths detected once. The sequencing input was peripheral blood. The receptors derive from a woman in her 70s with COVID-19, enrolled during active disease.

The chain couples TRBV27 to TRBJ1-1; no reliable D call. Trimming took off 6 bases at V and 5 bases at J, with 10 bases between the two ends. The CDR3 has 12 residues. Germline-derived CDR1 and CDR2 are MNHEY and SMNVEV (reference sequence). CDR3 in amino acids: CASRQAGTEAFF. The CDR3 nucleotides are TGTGCCAGCAGGCAGGCGGGAACTGAAGCTTTCTTT.

V and J are TRBV7-9 and TRBJ1-2; D is ambiguous. V dropped 5 bases and J dropped 8 bases, with 18 bases sitting between them. CDR1 is SEHNR, CDR2 FQNEAQ, per germline (reference sequence). This CDR3 spans 14 amino acids. As DNA, the CDR3 is TGTGCCAGCAGCCCGAGCACGGAGCCTTGGGGCTACACCTTC. Its translation is CASSPSTEPWGYTF.

This chain uses TRBV7-2 with TRBJ2-1; 9 bases are a match to TRBD2. This CDR3 has 16 amino acids. Trimming removed 1 base from V and 3 bases from J; junction bases left unmatched: 4. Germline V gene data show CDR1 as SGHTA and CDR2 as FQGNSA. CDR3 amino acids: CASSLGGGAVYNEQFF. CDR3 bases: TGTGCCAGCAGCTTAGGCGGGGGGGCGGTCTACAATGAGCAGTTCTTC.

The V and J genes are TRBV5-1 and TRBJ2-7; 8 bases are a match to TRBD1. The germline gives CDR1 SGHRS, CDR2 YFSETQ. The CDR3 contains 12 residues. After removal of 4 bases from V and 7 bases from J, the junction contained 4 bases not matched to a gene. In DNA form, the CDR3 reads TGCGCCAGCAGCCCAGGGACAGGAGAGCAGTACTTC. This encodes CASSPGTGEQYF.

This clone came up a few times. The chain is built from TRBV4-2 and TRBJ2-7; 10 positions match TRBD2. After removal of 1 base from V and 2 bases from J, the junction contained 8 bases not matched to a gene. Germline CDR1 and CDR2: LGHNA and YNFKEQ. This CDR3 is 17 amino acids long. In DNA, the CDR3 is TGTGCCAGCAGCCAAGTAACTAGCGGGGAAGGCACCTACGAGCAGTACTTC. Its protein is CASSQVTSGEGTYEQYF.

This clone has more than one count but fewer than ten. The chain carries TRBV6-5 and TRBJ2-1, with 10 nucleotides matching TRBD2. This CDR3 is built from 14 residues. After removal of 2 bases from V and 7 bases from J, the junction contained 2 bases not matched to a gene. Germline CDR1 and CDR2: MNHEY and SVGAGI. The CDR3 sequence is CASSYGSGGNEQFF. CDR3 DNA: TGTGCCAGCAGTTACGGTAGCGGGGGGAATGAGCAGTTCTTC.

This clone was recorded only once. The V and J genes are TRBV6-5 and TRBJ1-1, with 7 nucleotides matching TRBD1. The germline gives CDR1 MNHEY, CDR2 SVGAGI. The CDR3 contains 13 residues. The J segment lost 5 bases and the V segment lost 7 bases, leaving 7 bases of the junction unmatched. Here the CDR3 DNA reads TGTGCCAGCACTTGGACAGGCGGGACTGAAGCTTTCTTT. Its protein product is CASTWTGGTEAFF.

CDR3 sequence (DNA): TGTGCCAGCAGCTTGGGCTGGGGAGTTACAGATACGCAGTATTTT. Protein: CASSLGWGVTDTQYF. This chain connects TRBV5-6 to TRBJ2-3; a possible D gene is TRBD2 (5 bases). Trimming cost V 0 bases and J 3 bases, with 11 bases left between them. The CDR3 extends over 15 amino acids. Per germline, CDR1 SGHDT and CDR2 YYEEEE.

Details on this clone: Other nucleotide sequences from this sample produce the same CDR3. This chain joins TRBV9 and TRBJ2-3, with D perhaps TRBD2 (5 bases). Trimming removed 0 bases at V and 6 bases at J, with 5 bases between. Per the germline V gene, CDR1 is SGDLS and CDR2 is YYNGEE. The CDR3 extends over 12 amino acids. The CDR3 spells CASSVGGDTQYF. CDR3 nucleotide sequence: TGTGCCAGCAGCGTAGGCGGGGATACGCAGTATTTT.

The chain combines TRBV24-1 with TRBJ1-2; D is uncertain. CDR3 length: 14 residues. Germline V gene data show CDR1 as KGHDR and CDR2 as SFDVKD. V lost 5 bases and J 0 bases, leaving 9 bases between the germline ends. CDR3 nucleotide sequence: TGTGCCACCAGTGGGCCTCTCACTAACTATGGCTACACCTTC. Its translation is CATSGPLTNYGYTF.

The CDR3 DNA follows: TGTGCCACCGAGCAAGTAGCAGGGGGTATAGATACGCAGTATTTT. The encoded protein is CATEQVAGGIDTQYF. This sequence joins TRBV27 and TRBJ2-3; 7 bases map to TRBD1. The CDR3 has 15 amino acids. Per germline, CDR1 MNHEY and CDR2 SMNVEV (reference sequence). J lost 5 bases, V lost 10 bases, and 15 bases had no gene match.

Only a few counts were recorded for this clone. This rearrangement joins TRBV18 to TRBJ1-4, with a possible D match to TRBD1 (6 bases). CDR1 KGHSH and CDR2 LQKENI come from the germline V gene. The CDR3 runs to 13 residues. V was cut by 1 base and J by 12 bases, with 12 bases left in between. The DNA of the CDR3 is TGTGCCAGCTCACCACTACAGGGTACGGAACTGTTTTTT. It is translated as CASSPLQGTELFF.

The chain combines TRBV7-2 with TRBJ1-1; TRBD1 is a possible D gene (5 bases). Germline CDR1 SGHTA, CDR2 FQGNSA. This CDR3 comprises 16 residues. V was cut by 3 bases and J by 2 bases, with 16 bases left in between. In DNA form, the CDR3 reads TGTGCCAGCAGCTTTGGCGCCTCCAGGGTAAACACTGAAGCTTTCTTT. It yields the protein CASSFGASRVNTEAFF.

The sample holds a few counts of this clone. The chain joins TRBV7-6 to TRBJ1-5; 8 bases agree with TRBD1. Losses at the gene ends were 5 bases for V and 3 bases for J; bases not matched to a gene: 6. This CDR3 region has 15 residues. Germline CDR1 SGHVS, CDR2 FNYEAQ. CDR3 in amino acids: CASSAGTGDNQPQHF. The CDR3 coding sequence is TGTGCCAGCAGCGCCGGGACAGGCGACAATCAGCCCCAGCATTTT.

This sequence joins TRBV9 and TRBJ2-5; 10 nucleotides agree with TRBD1. Germline loops: CDR1 SGDLS, CDR2 YYNGEE. The CDR3 has 15 amino acids. After removal of 3 bases from V and 1 base from J, the junction contained 3 bases not matched to a gene. As DNA, the CDR3 is TGTGCCAGCAGCGGGGGACAGGGGACCCAAGAGACCCAGTACTTC. It translates to CASSGGQGTQETQYF. Variable domain in full (rest from reference TRBV9 and TRBJ2-5): DSGVTQTPKHLITATGQRVTLRCSPRSGDLSVYWYQQSLDQGLQFLIQYYNGEERAKGNILERFSAQQFPDLHSELNLSSLELGDSALYFCASSGGQGTQETQYFGPGTRLLVL.

A single count supports this clone. In nucleotides, the CDR3 is TGTGCCAGCAGCTTGCGGAGAGATAATTCACCCCTCCACTTT. Translating it yields CASSLRRDNSPLHF. The rearrangement uses TRBV5-6 and TRBJ1-6, with no clear D. The germline V and J ends were trimmed by 1 base and 5 bases, with 7 bases remaining between them. CDR3 size: 14 residues. Per the germline V gene, CDR1 is SGHDT and CDR2 is YYEEEE.

CDR3 amino acids: CASSATGVSTDTQYF. CDR3 sequence (DNA): TGTGCCAGCAGCGCGACAGGGGTGAGCACAGATACGCAGTATTTT. The V and J genes are TRBV9 and TRBJ2-3; 8 bases match TRBD1. The CDR3 spans 15 residues. Germline loops: CDR1 SGDLS, CDR2 YYNGEE. The V and J ends lost 3 bases and 0 bases, in that order; junction bases with no gene match: 3.

J is TRBJ2-7 and V is TRBV6-5; maybe TRBD2 (6 bases). The CDR3 runs to 15 residues. V lost 2 bases and J lost 1, with 12 bases in between. CDR1 is MNHEY, CDR2 SVGAGI, per germline. CDR3 bases: TGTGCCAGCAGTTACCGCTCGGGAGAATCCTACGAGCAGTACTTC. Its translation is CASSYRSGESYEQYF.

The V gene is TRBV7-2, the J gene TRBJ1-3; D unclear. This CDR3 is built from 15 residues. V lost 1 base and J lost 0, with 7 bases in between. CDR1 SGHTA and CDR2 FQGNSA come from the germline V gene. The CDR3: CASSLDRDSGNTIYF. In DNA form, the CDR3 reads TGTGCCAGCAGCTTAGACAGAGACTCTGGAAACACCATATATTTT.

The chain couples TRBV6-6 to TRBJ2-5, with D tentatively TRBD2 (6 bases). Trimming shortened V by 2 bases and J by 3 bases, and 13 bases separated the two germline ends. Germline lookup yields CDR1 MNHNY and CDR2 SVGAGI (reference sequence). The CDR3 consists of 15 residues. CDR3: CASSYGGRMKETQYF. The CDR3 DNA follows: TGTGCCAGCAGTTACGGAGGGAGGATGAAAGAGACCCAGTACTTC.

CDR3 nucleotides: TGCAGCGTTGCCCTCACCCGGACAGGTTCCTACGAGCAGTACTTC. Amino acids: CSVALTRTGSYEQYF. The V call is TRBV29-1, the J call TRBJ2-7; 7 nucleotides align to TRBD1. J gave up 1 base and V 4 bases, and 10 bases lay outside the gene matches. The CDR3 covers 15 residues. Germline V gives CDR1 SQVTM, CDR2 ANQGSEA.

J is TRBJ1-4 and V is TRBV5-1; no reliable D call. V was trimmed by 2 bases and J by 6 bases, leaving 17 bases between them. There are 16 residues in the CDR3. Per germline, CDR1 SGHRS and CDR2 YFSETQ. CDR3 region: CASSFRLQIEDEKLFF. CDR3 bases: TGCGCCAGCAGCTTCCGTTTACAGATAGAAGATGAAAAACTGTTTTTT.

The V and J genes are TRBV21-1 and TRBJ1-1; the table's TRBD1 call for D was not verified on the DNA. TRBV21-1 is termed a pseudogene. The CDR3 has 13 residues. In DNA form, the CDR3 reads TGTGCCAGACATACAGGGGGAGAGACTGAAGCTTTCTTT. Protein: CARHTGGETEAFF.

This clone was seen once. CDR3 residues: CASSLISGGYTDTQYF. The CDR3 nucleotides read TGCGCCAGCAGCTTGATTAGCGGGGGGTACACAGATACGCAGTATTTT. The V and J genes are TRBV5-1 and TRBJ2-3; TRBD2 aligns across 10 bases. Germline trimming cut 1 base from V and 2 bases from J; bases unmatched to any gene: 4. This CDR3 is built from 16 residues. In germline, CDR1 is SGHRS, CDR2 YFSETQ.

The rearrangement uses TRBV19 and TRBJ2-7; TRBD1 aligns across 11 bases. The germline V gene encodes CDR1 LNHDA and CDR2 SQIVND (reference sequence). The CDR3 runs 15 residues. With 8 bases clipped from V and 2 bases from J, the junction kept 8 bases outside the gene matches. The CDR3 nucleotides are TGTGCCAGTGGGGGTTGGGACAGGGGGACCTACGAGCAGTACTTC. Protein sequence: CASGGWDRGTYEQYF.

This rearrangement joins TRBV25-1 to TRBJ1-6; 9 bases fit TRBD1. Germline V lookup: CDR1 MGHDK, CDR2 SYGVNS. CDR3 length equals 18 residues. Trimming cost V 6 bases and J 2 bases; bases outside gene matches: 11. The CDR3 bases are TGTGCCAGCAGAGGGGCCCGGGACAGGGTCCCCTATAATTCACCCCTCCACTTT. Translating it yields CASRGARDRVPYNSPLHF.

This clone was recorded only once. The chain carries TRBV7-2 and TRBJ1-2; 7 bases map to TRBD1. The CDR3 loop spans 14 amino acids. Germline CDR1 is SGHTA and CDR2 is FQGNSA. The V gene end was trimmed by 3 bases and the J gene end by 2 bases; junction bases not matched to a gene: 3. DNA for the CDR3: TGTGCCAGCAGCTTTACAGGGGAAAACTATGGCTACACCTTC. Its translation is CASSFTGENYGYTF.